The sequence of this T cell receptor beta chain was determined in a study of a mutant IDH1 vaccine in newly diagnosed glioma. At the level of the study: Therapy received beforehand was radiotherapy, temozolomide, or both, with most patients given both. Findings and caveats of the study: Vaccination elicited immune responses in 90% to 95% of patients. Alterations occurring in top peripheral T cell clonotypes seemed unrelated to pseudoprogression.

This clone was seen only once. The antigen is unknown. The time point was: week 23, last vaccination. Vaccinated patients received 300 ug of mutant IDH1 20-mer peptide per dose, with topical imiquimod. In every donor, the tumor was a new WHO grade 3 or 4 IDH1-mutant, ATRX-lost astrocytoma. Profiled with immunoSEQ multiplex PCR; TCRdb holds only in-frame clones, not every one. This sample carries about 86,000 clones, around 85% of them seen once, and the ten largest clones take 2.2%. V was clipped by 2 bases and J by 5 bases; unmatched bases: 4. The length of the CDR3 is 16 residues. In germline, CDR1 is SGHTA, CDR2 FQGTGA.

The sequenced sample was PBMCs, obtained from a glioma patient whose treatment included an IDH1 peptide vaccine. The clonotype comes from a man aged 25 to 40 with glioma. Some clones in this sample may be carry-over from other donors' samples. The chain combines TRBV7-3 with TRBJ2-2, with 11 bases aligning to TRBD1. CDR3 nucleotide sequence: TGTGCCAGCAGCTTAGGACAGGGGGCTCGAACCGGGGAGCTGTTTTTT. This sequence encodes CASSLGQGARTGELFF.